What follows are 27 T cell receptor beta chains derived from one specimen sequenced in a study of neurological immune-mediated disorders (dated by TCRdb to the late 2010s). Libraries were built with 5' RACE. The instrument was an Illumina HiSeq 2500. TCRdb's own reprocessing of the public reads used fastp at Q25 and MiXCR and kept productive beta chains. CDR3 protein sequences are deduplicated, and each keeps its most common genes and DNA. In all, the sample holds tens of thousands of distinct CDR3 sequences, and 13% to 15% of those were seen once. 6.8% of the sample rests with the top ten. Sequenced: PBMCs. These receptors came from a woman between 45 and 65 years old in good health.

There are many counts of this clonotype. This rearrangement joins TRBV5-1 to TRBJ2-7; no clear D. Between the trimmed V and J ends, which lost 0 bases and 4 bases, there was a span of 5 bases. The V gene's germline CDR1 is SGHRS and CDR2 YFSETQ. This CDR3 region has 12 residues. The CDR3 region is CASSLDQYEQYF. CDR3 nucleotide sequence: TGCGCCAGCAGCTTGGACCAGTACGAGCAGTACTTC.

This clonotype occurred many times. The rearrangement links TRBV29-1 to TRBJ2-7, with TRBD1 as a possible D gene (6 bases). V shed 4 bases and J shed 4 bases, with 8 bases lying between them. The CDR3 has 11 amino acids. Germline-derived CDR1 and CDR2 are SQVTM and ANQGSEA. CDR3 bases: TGCAGCGTTGGGACAGAATACGAGCAGTACTTC. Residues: CSVGTEYEQYF.

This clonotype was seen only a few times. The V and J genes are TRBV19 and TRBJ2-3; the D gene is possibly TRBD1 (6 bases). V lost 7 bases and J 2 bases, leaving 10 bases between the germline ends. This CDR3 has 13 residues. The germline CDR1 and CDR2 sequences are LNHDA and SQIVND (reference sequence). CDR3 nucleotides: TGTGCCAGTAAGCGGACAGCCACAGATACGCAGTATTTT. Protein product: CASKRTATDTQYF. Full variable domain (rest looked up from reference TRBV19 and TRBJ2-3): DGGITQSPKYLFRKEGQNVTLSCEQNLNHDAMYWYRQDPGQGLRLIYYSQIVNDFQKGDIAEGYSVSREKKESFPLTVTSAQKNPTAFYLCASKRTATDTQYFGPGTRLTVL.

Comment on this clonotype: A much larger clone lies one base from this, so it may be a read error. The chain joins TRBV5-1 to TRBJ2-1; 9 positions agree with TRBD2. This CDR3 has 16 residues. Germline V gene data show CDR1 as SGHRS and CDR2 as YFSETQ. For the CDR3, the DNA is TGCGCCAACAGCTTGGAACCTAGCGGGAACTACAATGAGCAGTTCTTC. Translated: CANSLEPSGNYNEQFF.

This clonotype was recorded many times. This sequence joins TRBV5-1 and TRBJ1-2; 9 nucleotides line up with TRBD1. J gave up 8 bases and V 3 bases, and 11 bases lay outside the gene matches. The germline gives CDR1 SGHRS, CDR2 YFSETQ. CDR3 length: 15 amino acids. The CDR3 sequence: CASSWSPGTGSGYTF. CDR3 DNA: TGCGCCAGCAGCTGGAGCCCCGGGACAGGGAGCGGCTACACCTTC.

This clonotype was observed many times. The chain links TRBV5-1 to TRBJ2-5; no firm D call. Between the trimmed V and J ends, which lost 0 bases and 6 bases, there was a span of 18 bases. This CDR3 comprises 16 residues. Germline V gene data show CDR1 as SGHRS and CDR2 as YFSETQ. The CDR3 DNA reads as TGCGCCAGCAGCTTGGTGGAACTGCTTGATCGTAAGACCCAGTACTTC. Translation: CASSLVELLDRKTQYF.

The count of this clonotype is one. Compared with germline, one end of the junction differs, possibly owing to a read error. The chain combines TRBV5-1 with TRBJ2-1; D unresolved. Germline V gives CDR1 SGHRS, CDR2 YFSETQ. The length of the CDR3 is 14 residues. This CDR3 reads CANSLAPGWNEQFF. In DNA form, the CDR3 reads TGCGCCAACAGCTTGGCCCCGGGTTGGAATGAGCAGTTCTTC. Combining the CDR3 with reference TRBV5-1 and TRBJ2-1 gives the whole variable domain KAGVTQTPRYLIKTRGQQVTLSCSPISGHRSVSWYQQTPGQGLQFLFEYFSETQRNKGNFPGRFSGRQFSNSRSEMNVSTLELGDSALYLCANSLAPGWNEQFFGPGTRLTVL.

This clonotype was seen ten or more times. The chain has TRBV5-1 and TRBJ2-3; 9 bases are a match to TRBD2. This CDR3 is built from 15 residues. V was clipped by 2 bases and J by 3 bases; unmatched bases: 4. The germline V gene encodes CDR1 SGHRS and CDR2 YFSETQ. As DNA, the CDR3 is TGCGCCAGCAGCTTTAGCGGGGGCTGGACAGATACGCAGTATTTT. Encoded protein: CASSFSGGWTDTQYF.

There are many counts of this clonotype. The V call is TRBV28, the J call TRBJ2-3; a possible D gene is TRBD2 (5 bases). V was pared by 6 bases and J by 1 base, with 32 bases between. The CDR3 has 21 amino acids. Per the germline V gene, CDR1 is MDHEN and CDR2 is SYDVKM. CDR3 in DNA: TGTGCCAGCAGATCGCCTCCGGGATCCGTGGTGGCACACGTGGGCACAGATACGCAGTATTTT. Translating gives CASRSPPGSVVAHVGTDTQYF.

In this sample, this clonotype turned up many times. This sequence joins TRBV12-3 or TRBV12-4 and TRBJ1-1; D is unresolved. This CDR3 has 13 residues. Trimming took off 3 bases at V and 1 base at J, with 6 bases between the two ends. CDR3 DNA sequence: TGTGCCAGCAGTTTCCAAGCGAACACTGAAGCTTTCTTT. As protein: CASSFQANTEAFF.

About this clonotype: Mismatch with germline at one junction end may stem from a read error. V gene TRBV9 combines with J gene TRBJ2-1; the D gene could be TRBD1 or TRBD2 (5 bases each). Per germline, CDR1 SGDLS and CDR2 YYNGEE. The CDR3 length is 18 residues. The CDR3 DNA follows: TGTGCCAGTAGCGTCCAGGTGGCTCATAGAGCTGGGGGCAATGAGCAGTTCTTC. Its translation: CASSVQVAHRAGGNEQFF.

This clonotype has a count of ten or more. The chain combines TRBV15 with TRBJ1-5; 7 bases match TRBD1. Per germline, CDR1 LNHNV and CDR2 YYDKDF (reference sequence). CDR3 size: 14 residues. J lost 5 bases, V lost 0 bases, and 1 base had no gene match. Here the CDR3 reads CATSREGGHQPQHF. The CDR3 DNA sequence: TGTGCCACCAGCAGAGAAGGGGGCCATCAGCCCCAGCATTTT. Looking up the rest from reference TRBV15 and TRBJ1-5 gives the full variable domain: DAMVIQNPRYQVTQFGKPVTLSCSQTLNHNVMYWYQQKSSQAPKLLFHYYDKDFNNEADTPDNFQSRRPNTSFCFLDIRSPGLGDTAMYLCATSREGGHQPQHFGDGTRLSIL.

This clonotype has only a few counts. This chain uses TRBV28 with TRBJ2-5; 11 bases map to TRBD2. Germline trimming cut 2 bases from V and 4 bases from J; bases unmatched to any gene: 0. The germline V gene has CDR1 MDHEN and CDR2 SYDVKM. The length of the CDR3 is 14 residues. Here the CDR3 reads CASSLGLAGETQYF. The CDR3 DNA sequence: TGTGCCAGCAGTTTAGGACTAGCGGGAGAGACCCAGTACTTC.

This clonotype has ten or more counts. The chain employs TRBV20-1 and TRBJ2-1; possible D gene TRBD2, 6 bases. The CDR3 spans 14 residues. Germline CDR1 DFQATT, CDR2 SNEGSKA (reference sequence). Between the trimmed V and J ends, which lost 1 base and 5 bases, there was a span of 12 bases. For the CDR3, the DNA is TGCAGTGCTAGAGGACTAGTAAACGACAATGAGCAGTTCTTC. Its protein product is CSARGLVNDNEQFF.

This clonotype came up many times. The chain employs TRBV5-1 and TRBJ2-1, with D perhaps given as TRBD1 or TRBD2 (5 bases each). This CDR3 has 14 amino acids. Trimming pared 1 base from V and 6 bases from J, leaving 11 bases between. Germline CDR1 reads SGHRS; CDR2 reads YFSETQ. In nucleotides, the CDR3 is TGCGCCAGCAGCTTGTACGGGGACGGCAATGAGCAGTTCTTC. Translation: CASSLYGDGNEQFF.

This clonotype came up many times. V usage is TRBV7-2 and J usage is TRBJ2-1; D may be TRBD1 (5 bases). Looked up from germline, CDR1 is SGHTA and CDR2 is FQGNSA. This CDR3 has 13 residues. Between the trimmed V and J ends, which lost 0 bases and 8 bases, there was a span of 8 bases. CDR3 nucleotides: TGTGCCAGCAGCTTAGCGCAGGGTTATGAGCAGTTCTTC. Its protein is CASSLAQGYEQFF.

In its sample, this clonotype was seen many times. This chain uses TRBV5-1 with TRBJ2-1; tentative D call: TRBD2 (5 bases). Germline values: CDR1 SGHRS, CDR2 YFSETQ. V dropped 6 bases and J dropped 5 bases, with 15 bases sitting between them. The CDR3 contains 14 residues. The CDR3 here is CASTHGGPNNEQFF. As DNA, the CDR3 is TGCGCCAGCACCCACGGCGGGCCCAACAATGAGCAGTTCTTC.

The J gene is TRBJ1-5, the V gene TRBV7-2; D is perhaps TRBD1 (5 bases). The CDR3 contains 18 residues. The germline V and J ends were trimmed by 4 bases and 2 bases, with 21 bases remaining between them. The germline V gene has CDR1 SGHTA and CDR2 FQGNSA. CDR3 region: CASSWSGLWGGCNQPQHF. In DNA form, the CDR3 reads TGTGCCAGCAGCTGGTCGGGGCTTTGGGGCGGGTGCAATCAGCCCCAGCATTTT.

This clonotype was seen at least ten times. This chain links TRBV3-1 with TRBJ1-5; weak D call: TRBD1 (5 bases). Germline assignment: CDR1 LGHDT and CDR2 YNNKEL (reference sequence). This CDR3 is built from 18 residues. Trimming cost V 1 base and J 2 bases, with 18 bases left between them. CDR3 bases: TGTGCCAGCAGCCAAGGGGGATCCGGGACCAACCGCAATCAGCCCCAGCATTTT. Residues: CASSQGGSGTNRNQPQHF.

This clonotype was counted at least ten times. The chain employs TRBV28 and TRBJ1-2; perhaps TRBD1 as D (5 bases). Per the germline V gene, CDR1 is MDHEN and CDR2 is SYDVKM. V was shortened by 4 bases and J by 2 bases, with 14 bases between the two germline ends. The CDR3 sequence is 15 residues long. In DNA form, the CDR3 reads TGTGCCAGCAGTTCGCCGGGGGGGGGAAACTATGGCTACACCTTC. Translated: CASSSPGGGNYGYTF.

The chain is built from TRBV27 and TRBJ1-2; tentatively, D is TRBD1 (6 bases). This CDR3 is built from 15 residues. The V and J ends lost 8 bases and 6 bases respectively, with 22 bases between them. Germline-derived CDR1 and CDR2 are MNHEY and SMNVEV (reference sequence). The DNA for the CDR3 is TGTGCCAGCCCCGAAAGGGGAGGGGGGGACGATGGCTACACCTTC. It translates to CASPERGGGDDGYTF.

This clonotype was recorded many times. The CDR3 bases are TGTGCCATCAGTGAGTGGGGGATGGCGAACACTGAAGCTTTCTTT. This translates into CAISEWGMANTEAFF. This chain connects TRBV10-3 to TRBJ1-1; D is possibly TRBD1 (5 bases). The CDR3 sequence is 15 residues long. The germline V and J ends were trimmed by 1 base and 1 base, with 10 bases remaining between them. Germline V CDR1 and CDR2: ENHRY, SYGVKD.

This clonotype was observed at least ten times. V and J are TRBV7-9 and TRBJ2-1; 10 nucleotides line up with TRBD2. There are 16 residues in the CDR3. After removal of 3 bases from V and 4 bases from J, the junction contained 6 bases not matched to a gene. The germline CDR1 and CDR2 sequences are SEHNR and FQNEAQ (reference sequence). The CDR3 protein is CASSLWLAGAYNEQFF. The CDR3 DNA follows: TGTGCCAGCAGCTTGTGGCTAGCGGGAGCTTACAATGAGCAGTTCTTC.

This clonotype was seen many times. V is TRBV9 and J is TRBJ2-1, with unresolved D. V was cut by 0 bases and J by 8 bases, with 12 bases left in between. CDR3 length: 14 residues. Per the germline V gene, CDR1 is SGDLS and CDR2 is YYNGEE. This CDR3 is CASSVEVTSYEQFF. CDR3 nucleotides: TGTGCCAGCAGCGTAGAGGTTACGTCGTATGAGCAGTTCTTC.

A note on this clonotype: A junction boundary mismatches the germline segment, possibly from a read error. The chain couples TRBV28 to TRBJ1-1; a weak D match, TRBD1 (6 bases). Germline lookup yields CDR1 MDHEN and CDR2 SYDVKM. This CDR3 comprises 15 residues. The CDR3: CASSLKTGWGNEDFF. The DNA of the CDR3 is TGTGCCAGCAGTTTAAAGACAGGTTGGGGCAATGAAGATTTCTTT.

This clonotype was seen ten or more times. CDR3 nucleotide sequence: TGTGCCAGCAGTCAACAGGGTCTGAACACTGAAGCTTTCTTT. Amino acid sequence: CASSQQGLNTEAFF. The chain recombines TRBV27 with TRBJ1-1; D possibly corresponds to TRBD1 (6 bases). The CDR3 runs to 14 residues. Between the trimmed V and J ends, which lost 5 bases and 0 bases, there was a span of 10 bases. Germline V gene lookup returns CDR1 MNHEY and CDR2 SMNVEV (reference sequence).

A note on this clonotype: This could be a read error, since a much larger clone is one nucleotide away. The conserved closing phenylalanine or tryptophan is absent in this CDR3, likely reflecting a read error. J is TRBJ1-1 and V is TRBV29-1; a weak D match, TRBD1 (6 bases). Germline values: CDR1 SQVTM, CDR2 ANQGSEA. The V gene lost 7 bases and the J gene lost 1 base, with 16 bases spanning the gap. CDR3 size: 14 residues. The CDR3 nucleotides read TGCAGCGCTGTGCGGGGGGCGGAGAACACTGAAGCTTTCATT. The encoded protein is CSAVRGAENTEAFI.